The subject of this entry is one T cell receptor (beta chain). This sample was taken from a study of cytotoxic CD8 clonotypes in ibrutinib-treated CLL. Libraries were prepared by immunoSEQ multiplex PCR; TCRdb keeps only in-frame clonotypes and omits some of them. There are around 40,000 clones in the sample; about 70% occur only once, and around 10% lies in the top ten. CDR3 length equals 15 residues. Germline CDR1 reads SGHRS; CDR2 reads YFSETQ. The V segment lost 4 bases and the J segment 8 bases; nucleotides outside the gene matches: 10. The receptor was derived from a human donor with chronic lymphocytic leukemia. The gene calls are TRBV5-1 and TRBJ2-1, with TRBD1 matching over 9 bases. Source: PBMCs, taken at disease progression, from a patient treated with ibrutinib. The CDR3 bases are TGCGCCAGCAGCCCTGAACAGGGGGCGCGGGATGAGCAGTTCTTC. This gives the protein CASSPEQGARDEQFF.